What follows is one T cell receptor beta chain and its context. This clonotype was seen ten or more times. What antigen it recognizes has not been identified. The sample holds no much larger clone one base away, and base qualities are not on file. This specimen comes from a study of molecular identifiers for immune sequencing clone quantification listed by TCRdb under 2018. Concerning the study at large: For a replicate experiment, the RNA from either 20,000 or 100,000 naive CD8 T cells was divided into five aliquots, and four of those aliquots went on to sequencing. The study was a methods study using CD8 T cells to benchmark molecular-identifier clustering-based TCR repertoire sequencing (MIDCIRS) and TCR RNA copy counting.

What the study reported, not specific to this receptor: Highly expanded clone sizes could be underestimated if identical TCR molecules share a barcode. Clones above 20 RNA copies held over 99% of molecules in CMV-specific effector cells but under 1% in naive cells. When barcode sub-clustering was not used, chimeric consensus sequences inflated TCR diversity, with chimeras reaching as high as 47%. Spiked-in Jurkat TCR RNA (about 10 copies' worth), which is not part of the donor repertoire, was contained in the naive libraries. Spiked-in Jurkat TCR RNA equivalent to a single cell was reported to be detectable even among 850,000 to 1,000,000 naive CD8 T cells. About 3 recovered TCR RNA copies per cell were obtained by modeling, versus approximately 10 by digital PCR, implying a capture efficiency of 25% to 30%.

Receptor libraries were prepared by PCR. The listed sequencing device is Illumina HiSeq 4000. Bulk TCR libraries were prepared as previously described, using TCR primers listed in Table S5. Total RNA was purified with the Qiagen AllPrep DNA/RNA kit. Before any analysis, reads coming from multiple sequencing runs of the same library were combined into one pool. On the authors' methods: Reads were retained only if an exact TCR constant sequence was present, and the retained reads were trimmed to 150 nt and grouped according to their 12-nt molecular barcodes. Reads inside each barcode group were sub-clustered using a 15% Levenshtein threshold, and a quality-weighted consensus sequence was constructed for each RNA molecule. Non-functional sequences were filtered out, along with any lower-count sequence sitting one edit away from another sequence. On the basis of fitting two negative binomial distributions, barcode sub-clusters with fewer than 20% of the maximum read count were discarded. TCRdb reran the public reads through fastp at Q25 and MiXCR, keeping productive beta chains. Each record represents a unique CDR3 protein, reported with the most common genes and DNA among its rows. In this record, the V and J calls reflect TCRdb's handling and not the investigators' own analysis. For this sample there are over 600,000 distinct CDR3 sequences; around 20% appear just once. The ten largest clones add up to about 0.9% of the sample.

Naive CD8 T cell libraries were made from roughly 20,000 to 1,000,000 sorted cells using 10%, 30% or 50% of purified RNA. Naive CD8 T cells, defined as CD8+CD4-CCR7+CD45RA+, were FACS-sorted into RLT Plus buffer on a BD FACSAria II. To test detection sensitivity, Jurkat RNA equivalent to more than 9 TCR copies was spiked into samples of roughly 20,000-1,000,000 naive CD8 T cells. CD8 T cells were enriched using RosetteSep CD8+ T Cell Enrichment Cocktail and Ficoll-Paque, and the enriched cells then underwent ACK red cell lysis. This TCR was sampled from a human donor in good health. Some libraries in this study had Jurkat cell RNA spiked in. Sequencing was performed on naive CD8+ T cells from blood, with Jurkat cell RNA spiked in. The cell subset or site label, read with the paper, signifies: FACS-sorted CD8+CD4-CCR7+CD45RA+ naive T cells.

The CDR3 corresponds to CASSIFLWDGYTF. The DNA is TGTGCCAGTAGTATATTCTTATGGGATGGCTACACCTTC. In this chain, TRBV19 is recombined with TRBJ1-2; the D gene is unclear. Trimming at the junction amounts to 2 bases on V and 6 bases on J, and the germline ends lie 10 bases apart. Including the terminal cysteine and phenylalanine, the CDR3 comprises 13 residues. Only CDR3 DNA is held: 39 bases, read in frame from base 1. CDR1 and CDR2 are drawn from the germline V gene (reference sequence): LNHDA, SQIVND.